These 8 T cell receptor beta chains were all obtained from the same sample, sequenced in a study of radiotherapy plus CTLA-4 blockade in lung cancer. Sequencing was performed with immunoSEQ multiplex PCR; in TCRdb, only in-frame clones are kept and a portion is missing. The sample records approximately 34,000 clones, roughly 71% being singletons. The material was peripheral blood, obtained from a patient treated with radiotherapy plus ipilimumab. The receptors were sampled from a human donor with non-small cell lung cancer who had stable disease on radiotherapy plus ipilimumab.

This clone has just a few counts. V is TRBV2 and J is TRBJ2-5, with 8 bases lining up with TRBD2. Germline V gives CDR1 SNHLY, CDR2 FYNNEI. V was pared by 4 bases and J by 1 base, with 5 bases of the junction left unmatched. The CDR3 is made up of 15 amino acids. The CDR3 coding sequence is TGTGCCAGCAGTGTCAGTAGCGGGACCCAAGAGACCCAGTACTTC. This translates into CASSVSSGTQETQYF.

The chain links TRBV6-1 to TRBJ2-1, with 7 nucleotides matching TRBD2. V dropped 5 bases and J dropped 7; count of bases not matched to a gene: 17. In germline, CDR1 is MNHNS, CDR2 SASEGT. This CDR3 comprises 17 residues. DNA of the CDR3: TGTGCCAGCAGTAAAGACTTGGGACTACCCGGGGGGAATGAGCAGTTCTTC. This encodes CASSKDLGLPGGNEQFF.

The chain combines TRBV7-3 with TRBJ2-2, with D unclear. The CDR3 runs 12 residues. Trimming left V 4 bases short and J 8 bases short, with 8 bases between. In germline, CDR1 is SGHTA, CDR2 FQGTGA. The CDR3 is CASSSPEGELFF. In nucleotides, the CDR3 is TGTGCCAGCAGCTCTCCCGAAGGGGAGCTGTTTTTT.

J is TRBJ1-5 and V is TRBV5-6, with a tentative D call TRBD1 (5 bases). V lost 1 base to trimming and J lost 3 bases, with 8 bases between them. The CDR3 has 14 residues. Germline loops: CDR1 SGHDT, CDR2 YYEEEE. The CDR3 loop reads CASSLTGINQPQHF. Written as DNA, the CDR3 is TGTGCCAGCAGCTTGACAGGTATCAATCAGCCCCAGCATTTT.

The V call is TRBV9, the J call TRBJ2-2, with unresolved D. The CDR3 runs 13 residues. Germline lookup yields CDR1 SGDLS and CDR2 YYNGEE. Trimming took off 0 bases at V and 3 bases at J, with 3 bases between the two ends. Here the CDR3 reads CASSVVDTGELFF. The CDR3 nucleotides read TGTGCCAGCAGCGTAGTAGACACCGGGGAGCTGTTTTTT.

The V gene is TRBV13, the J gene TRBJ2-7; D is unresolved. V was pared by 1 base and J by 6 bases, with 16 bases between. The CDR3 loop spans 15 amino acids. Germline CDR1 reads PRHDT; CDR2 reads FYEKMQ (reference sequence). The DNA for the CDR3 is TGTGCCAGCAGCTTAGTGGCAGGCCCAACTTCCGAGCAGTACTTC. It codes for CASSLVAGPTSEQYF. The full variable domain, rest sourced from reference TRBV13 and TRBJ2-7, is AAGVIQSPRHLIKEKRETATLKCYPIPRHDTVYWYQQGPGQDPQFLISFYEKMQSDKGSIPDRFSAQQFSDYHSELNMSSLELGDSALYFCASSLVAGPTSEQYFGPGTRLTVT.

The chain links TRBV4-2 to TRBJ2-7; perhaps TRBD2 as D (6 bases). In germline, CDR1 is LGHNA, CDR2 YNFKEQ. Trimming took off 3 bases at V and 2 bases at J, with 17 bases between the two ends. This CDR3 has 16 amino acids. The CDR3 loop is CASSHSMGAGPYEQYF. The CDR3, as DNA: TGTGCCAGCAGCCACTCCATGGGAGCGGGCCCCTACGAGCAGTACTTC.

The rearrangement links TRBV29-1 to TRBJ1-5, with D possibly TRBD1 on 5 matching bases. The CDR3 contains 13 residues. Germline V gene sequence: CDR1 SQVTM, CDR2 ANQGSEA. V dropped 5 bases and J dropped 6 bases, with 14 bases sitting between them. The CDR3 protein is CSVSEGPAQPQHF. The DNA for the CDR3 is TGCAGCGTTTCTGAGGGGCCCGCTCAGCCCCAGCATTTT.